The rows below give T cell receptor beta chains drawn from one sample of a study of blood T cell repertoires in COVID-19. Repertoires were generated with immunoSEQ multiplex PCR, while TCRdb's copy carries only in-frame clones and drops some. Here the sample spans 30,000 to 40,000 clones, around 83% being singletons. Sequencing input: peripheral blood. Every receptor here comes from a man between 60 and 75 years old with active or convalescent COVID-19. CDR3s include the opening cysteine and the closing phenylalanine or tryptophan. Each record gives: D gene, clone size, V gene, J gene, CDR3 DNA, CDR3 protein. A D gene is named only where the DNA matches it firmly. Size is omitted from some rows. Given values are once, few, many or a class for expanded clones.

D: TRBD2; size: once; V: TRBV4-3; J: TRBJ2-2; DNA: TGCGCCAGCAGCCAAGTCGCGGGTAGCGGGAGGTTGAACACCGGGGAGCTGTTTTTT; CDR3: CASSQVAGSGRLNTGELFF
D: TRBD1; size: -; V: TRBV27; J: TRBJ2-1; DNA: TGTGCCAGCAGTTTACGCTACCCCGGGACAGGGACTTACAATGAGCAGTTCTTC; CDR3: CASSLRYPGTGTYNEQFF
D: -; size: -; V: TRBV9; J: TRBJ1-6; DNA: TGTGCCAGCAGCGTAGGCAGCTCCTATAATTCACCCCTCCACTTT; CDR3: CASSVGSSYNSPLHF
D: TRBD2; size: -; V: TRBV7-9; J: TRBJ2-1; DNA: TGTGCCAGCAGCTTAATCGGGACTAGCGGAGCCAGGTACAATGAGCAGTTCTTC; CDR3: CASSLIGTSGARYNEQFF
D: -; size: -; V: TRBV27; J: TRBJ1-5; DNA: TGTGCCTCCAAGGGGTCTCAAGGGAGCAATCAGCCCCAGCATTTT; CDR3: CASKGSQGSNQPQHF
D: TRBD2; size: once; V: TRBV7-7; J: TRBJ2-1; DNA: TGTGCCAGCAGCTTCCCCCGGACTAGCGGGGTCGTCCTCTCCTACAATGAGCAGTTCTTC; CDR3: CASSFPRTSGVVLSYNEQFF
D: TRBD2; size: -; V: TRBV28; J: TRBJ2-3; DNA: TGTGCCAGCAGTTTACGGGACTACCGCACAGATACGCAGTATTTT; CDR3: CASSLRDYRTDTQYF
D: TRBD2; size: -; V: TRBV19; J: TRBJ2-1; DNA: TGTGCCAGTAGTTTACCTAGCGGGAGCTCCTACAATGAGCAGTTCTTC; CDR3: CASSLPSGSSYNEQFF
D: TRBD2; size: -; V: TRBV9; J: TRBJ2-2; DNA: TGTGCCAGCAGCGTAGGACTAGCGGTACCCACCGGGGAGCTGTTTTTT; CDR3: CASSVGLAVPTGELFF
D: TRBD1; size: -; V: TRBV28; J: TRBJ1-2; DNA: TGTGCCAGCAGTTTGCAGGGGGAGGGCTACACCTTC; CDR3: CASSLQGEGYTF
D: TRBD1; size: -; V: TRBV11-2; J: TRBJ2-5; DNA: TGTGCCAGCAGCCAAGCGGGACAGGGAGAGACCCAGTACTTC; CDR3: CASSQAGQGETQYF
D: -; size: -; V: TRBV2; J: TRBJ1-4; DNA: TGTGCCAGCTCTGACAGGCGGACCGAAAAACTGTTTTTT; CDR3: CASSDRRTEKLFF
D: TRBD1; size: -; V: TRBV7-8; J: TRBJ1-4; DNA: TGTGCCAGCAGCTACGGGGACAGGGACAATGAAAAACTGTTTTTT; CDR3: CASSYGDRDNEKLFF
D: TRBD2; size: -; V: TRBV5-4; J: TRBJ2-2; DNA: TGTGCCAGCAGCCAAAGCGGGAGGGCTGACACCGGGGAGCTGTTTTTT; CDR3: CASSQSGRADTGELFF
D: TRBD1; size: -; V: TRBV7-2; J: TRBJ1-2; DNA: TGTGCCAGCAGCTTAGGGGGACAGGGGATATATGGCTACACCTTC; CDR3: CASSLGGQGIYGYTF
D: TRBD1; size: once; V: TRBV6-5; J: TRBJ2-5; DNA: TGTGCCAGCAGTTACTCGGACAGGGGGCCCGGTGAGACCCAGTACTTC; CDR3: CASSYSDRGPGETQYF
D: -; size: -; V: TRBV27; J: TRBJ2-1; DNA: TGTGCCAGCAGTTCTCCAGGGGACGGGGCTTACCCCTACAATGAGCAGTTCTTC; CDR3: CASSSPGDGAYPYNEQFF
D: -; size: once; V: TRBV19; J: TRBJ2-3; DNA: TGTGCCAGTAGTACTACAGGTTCAGATACGCAGTATTTT; CDR3: CASSTTGSDTQYF
D: TRBD2; size: -; V: TRBV5-1; J: TRBJ2-5; DNA: TGCGCCAGCAGCTCTAGCGGGAAGTTGGAGACCCAGTACTTC; CDR3: CASSSSGKLETQYF
D: -; size: -; V: TRBV19; J: TRBJ1-3; DNA: TGTGCCAGTACACAGACAACGTCTGGAAACACCATATATTTT; CDR3: CASTQTTSGNTIYF
D: TRBD2; size: -; V: TRBV7-6; J: TRBJ2-5; DNA: TGTGCCAGCAGCTCCCGGACTAGCGGGGGGATAGAGACCCAGTACTTC; CDR3: CASSSRTSGGIETQYF
D: TRBD1; size: -; V: TRBV11-3; J: TRBJ2-6; DNA: TGTGCCAGCAGCTTTGGCAGGGGGCTCTCTGGGGCCAACGTCCTGACTTTC; CDR3: CASSFGRGLSGANVLTF
D: -; size: -; V: TRBV5-1; J: TRBJ2-3; DNA: TGCGCCAGCAGCTTGGGGGGGCCCGCAGGGAGAGATACGCAGTATTTT; CDR3: CASSLGGPAGRDTQYF
D: -; size: once; V: TRBV5-5; J: TRBJ1-2; DNA: TGTGCCAGCAGCTTGGAACAGGGACGTATTGGTGGCTACACCTTC; CDR3: CASSLEQGRIGGYTF
D: -; size: -; V: TRBV19; J: TRBJ1-2; DNA: TGTGCCAGTAGTATCGGTTCCCCAGGCTACACCTTC; CDR3: CASSIGSPGYTF
D: -; size: -; V: TRBV19; J: TRBJ1-2; DNA: TGTGCCAGTAGTATAGCCGGCAGGGGAAGCTATGGCTACACCTTC; CDR3: CASSIAGRGSYGYTF
D: -; size: -; V: TRBV19; J: TRBJ1-5; DNA: TGTGCCAGTACCGCGGATGGACTGAACAATCAGCCCCAGCATTTT; CDR3: CASTADGLNNQPQHF
D: -; size: few; V: TRBV10-3; J: TRBJ1-2; DNA: TGTGCCATCAAGAGGCAGGGTCCTAACTATGGCTACACCTTC; CDR3: CAIKRQGPNYGYTF
D: -; size: -; V: TRBV5-5; J: TRBJ2-3; DNA: TGTGCCAGCAGCGACCATGGGGGGACTCTTGGAGATACGCAGTATTTT; CDR3: CASSDHGGTLGDTQYF
D: TRBD1; size: -; V: TRBV5-1; J: TRBJ1-4; DNA: TGCGCCAGCAGCCGGGACAGGGTAAATGAAAAACTGTTTTTT; CDR3: CASSRDRVNEKLFF
D: -; size: -; V: TRBV6-2/TRBV6-3; J: TRBJ1-1; DNA: TGTGCCAGCAGCCCCCGGACAGAAGCTTTCTTT; CDR3: CASSPRTEAFF